This T cell receptor (beta chain) derives from a study of blood T cell repertoires in COVID-19. Across the whole study: Some COVID-19 samples were acute and others convalescent; all came from the United States, Italy and Spain. From T cells, B-cell-depleted T cells, or PBMCs came the material, which was cDNA or gDNA.

V was cut by 7 bases and J by 0 bases, with 12 bases left in between. The CDR3 is made up of 14 amino acids. CDR1 MNHEY and CDR2 SVGAGI come from the germline V gene. In the original analysis: Estimated nucleated cell counts came from reference gene primer amplification. The table came from immunoSEQ multiplex PCR; TCRdb's copy has only in-frame clones and leaves some out. The V and J calls and clone size are taken from that table; D and trimming were inferred from the DNA. The repertoire consists of 85,000 to 130,000 clones, with roughly 92% occurring once and the leading ten covering over 0.95%. The source material was peripheral blood. The clonotype was recovered from a man in his fifties or sixties with acute or convalescent COVID-19. The V gene is TRBV6-5, the J gene TRBJ1-1, with D possibly matching TRBD1 (5 bases). The CDR3 bases are TGTGCCAGCACCTGGGGGGATATGAACACTGAAGCTTTCTTT. Translation gives CASTWGDMNTEAFF.